This T cell receptor (beta chain) originates from a study of T cell responses to AZD1222 COVID-19 vaccine (dated by TCRdb to the early 2020s). About the study as a whole: AZD1222 recipients with second doses at about 4 weeks or about 12 weeks were pooled, because spike-specific TCR depth and breadth did not differ between schedules. TCR sequencing was performed for some 250 trial participants, of whom 200 to 220 were given two doses of AZD1222 and around 25 were given two doses of MenACWY control vaccine. Enrollment into the trials was organized by age into subgroups of 18-55, 56-69 and 70-plus years, and those subgroups contained about 150, 27 and 61 TCR-sequenced participants, respectively.

CDR1 and CDR2, looked up from the germline V gene, are MNHEY and SVGAGI. Including cysteine and phenylalanine, the CDR3 has 14 amino acids. Only the CDR3 DNA stays, 42 bases, in frame from base 1. The germline V and J ends show losses of 6 bases and 3 bases respectively, and no gene match explains 4 bases of the junction. The paper as a whole reports these results and caveats: Because no samples from the day 14 peak response were available, repertoires could be characterized only after the peak T cell response. Participants were mostly white British and included more females than males, and it was suggested by the authors that clonal diversity may have been underestimated. In the small 56-69-year group, the increase in depth fell short of significance, most likely because of low power. Conclusions about previously exposed vaccinees are limited, since just six or seven AZD1222 recipients were seropositive for SARS-CoV-2 at baseline. A significant rise in spike-specific TCR breadth and depth was observed after two AZD1222 doses relative to day 0 and relative to MenACWY recipients. Vaccine-associated CD4 TCRs spanned the whole spike protein, with dominant responses in regions 160-218 and 743-854. Nearly half of unique spike-specific TCRs reportedly recognized epitopes outside regions mutated in the B.1.351 and B.1.1.7 variants.

As to this clone: Its antigen remains unidentified. No qualities accompany the bases; no much larger clone lies one base away.

The CDR3 regions of human TCRbeta chains were analyzed by immunosequencing. In the original analysis: Repertoire TCRs were matched against a reference library of SARS-CoV-2-specific TCRs generated with the MIRA antigen-specificity platform. Breadth meant the fraction of unique TCRs that were SARS-CoV-2-associated, whereas depth meant the fraction of total T cells that were SARS-CoV-2-associated. Using the MIRA data, each spike-specific TCR was assigned both to the spike region to which the TCR was reactive and to a CD4 or CD8 class. Log10-transformed breadth and depth values were compared by one-way ANOVA with Sidak's multiple comparisons tests. The clones in this table, taken by TCRdb from immuneACCESS, are in-frame only. Not every clone is retained; where verified, under half of the shortfall comes from an unresolved V gene, and the cause of the rest is unknown. Clone size and the V and J calls come from that table; the DNA yielded D and trimming. The sample records roughly 65,000 clones, 88% of which are singletons. Around 7.8% of the sample lies in the top ten.

Per the publication, the time point label means: baseline before first vaccination. The vaccinee samples were drawn from two UK trials, COV001 and COV002, one of which was a single-blind randomized controlled phase 2/3 trial testing AZD1222 (ChAdOx1 nCoV-19) in healthy adults. Trial participant PBMC samples were collected at day 0 and day 28 after the second dose for TCRbeta chain sequencing. The sample in question was peripheral blood, obtained on day 0 of AZD1222 vaccination. The chain links TRBV6-5 with TRBJ2-2; 7 of the junction bases match TRBD1. This TCR was recovered from an adult in good health. At the DNA level, the sequence is TGTGCCAGCAGGACAGGGTACGACACCGGGGAGCTGTTTTTT. This translates into CASRTGYDTGELFF.